This is a list of T cell receptor beta chains from one sample in a study of blood T cell repertoires in COVID-19. Measured with immunoSEQ multiplex PCR; TCRdb has only the in-frame clones, and not every one. The sample yields roughly 290,000 clones, around four fifths seen once. Sequencing was carried out using peripheral blood. Receptors were obtained from a woman between 50 and 59 years old with active or convalescent COVID-19. Both conserved end residues are part of each CDR3. Fields, in order: J gene, V gene, clone size, D gene, CDR3 protein, CDR3 DNA. A D gene is named only where the DNA matches it firmly. Some rows mark clone size as missing; the rest say once, few, many or name a class of expanded clone.

TRBJ2-1 | TRBV15 | . | TRBD1 | CATSVDRGIFNEQFF | TGTGCCACCAGCGTCGACAGGGGTATTTTCAATGAGCAGTTCTTC
TRBJ1-3 | TRBV4-2 | . | . | CASSQDFKGSGNTIYF | TGTGCCAGCAGCCAAGATTTTAAGGGGTCTGGAAACACCATATATTTT
TRBJ1-3 | TRBV2 | . | TRBD1 | CASSQGAANTIYF | TGTGCCAGCAGCCAGGGGGCGGCGAACACCATATATTTT
TRBJ2-2 | TRBV6-6 | . | . | CASSTGVTGELFF | TGTGCCAGCAGTACGGGGGTTACCGGGGAGCTGTTTTTT
TRBJ1-5 | TRBV7-8 | few | . | CASSGQISNQPQHF | TGTGCCAGCAGCGGACAGATTAGCAATCAGCCCCAGCATTTT
TRBJ2-2 | TRBV5-1 | . | TRBD2 | CASSLVRLADSTGELFF | TGCGCCAGCAGCTTGGTCCGACTAGCGGATTCCACCGGGGAGCTGTTTTTT
TRBJ2-5 | TRBV7-6 | . | . | CASSPRRGGLQETQYF | TGTGCCAGCAGCCCCCGGAGGGGGGGCCTTCAAGAGACCCAGTACTTC
TRBJ2-7 | TRBV9 | . | TRBD2 | CASIRPGTNYEQYF | TGTGCCAGCATCCGACCCGGGACTAACTACGAGCAGTACTTC
TRBJ1-3 | TRBV30 | . | TRBD1 | CAWRGTGAGNTIYF | TGTGCCTGGAGGGGAACAGGGGCTGGAAACACCATATATTTT
TRBJ2-3 | TRBV5-4 | . | . | CASSSRVSTDTQYF | TGTGCCAGCAGCTCCCGGGTCAGCACAGATACGCAGTATTTT